This TCR beta chain originates from a study of neoadjuvant nivolumab and ipilimumab in lung cancer. Sequenced by immunoSEQ multiplex PCR; TCRdb stores in-frame clones only, minus some. The data contain 25,000 to 35,000 clones, less than 95% of them singletons. General study findings and limits: Pathologic regression was not significantly tied to TCR clonality. TCR sequencing covered a small number of samples. Only two of four nivolumab-treated tumors gained richness and clonality by surgery. Higher pretherapy blood TCR richness went with higher resected-tumor richness.

Trimming took off 3 bases at V and 0 bases at J, with 18 bases between the two ends. From germline, CDR1 is SGHAT and CDR2 FQNNGV. There are 17 residues in the CDR3. Points on this clone: The antigen remains unidentified.

The material was peripheral blood, obtained after neoadjuvant nivolumab, alone or with ipilimumab, at or shortly before surgery. This TCR derives from an adult with non-small cell lung cancer. V is TRBV11-2 and J is TRBJ2-7; D is possibly TRBD1 (6 bases). In nucleotides, the CDR3 is TGTGCCAGCAGCTTCACGCTTCAGGGGACCCCCTCCTACGAGCAGTACTTC. Translating it yields CASSFTLQGTPSYEQYF. The full variable domain, rest sourced from reference TRBV11-2 and TRBJ2-7, is EAGVAQSPRYKIIEKRQSVAFWCNPISGHATLYWYQQILGQGPKLLIQFQNNGVVDDSQLPKDRFSAERLKGVDSTLKIQPAKLEDSAVYLCASSFTLQGTPSYEQYFGPGTRLTVT.